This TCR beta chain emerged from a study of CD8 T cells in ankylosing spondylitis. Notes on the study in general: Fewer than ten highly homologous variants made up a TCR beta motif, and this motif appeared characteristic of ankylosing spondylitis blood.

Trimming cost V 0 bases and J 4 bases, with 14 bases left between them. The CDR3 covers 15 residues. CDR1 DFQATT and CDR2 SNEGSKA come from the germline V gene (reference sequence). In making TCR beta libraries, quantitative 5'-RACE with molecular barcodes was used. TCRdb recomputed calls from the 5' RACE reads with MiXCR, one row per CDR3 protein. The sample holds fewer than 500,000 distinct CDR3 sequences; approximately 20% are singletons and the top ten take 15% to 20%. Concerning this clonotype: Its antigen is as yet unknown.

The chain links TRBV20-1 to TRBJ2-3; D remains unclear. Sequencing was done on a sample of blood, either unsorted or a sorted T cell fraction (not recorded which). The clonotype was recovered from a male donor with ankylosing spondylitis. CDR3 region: CSARDPGGLADTQYF. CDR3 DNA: TGCAGTGCTAGAGATCCCGGTGGGCTAGCAGATACGCAGTATTTT.